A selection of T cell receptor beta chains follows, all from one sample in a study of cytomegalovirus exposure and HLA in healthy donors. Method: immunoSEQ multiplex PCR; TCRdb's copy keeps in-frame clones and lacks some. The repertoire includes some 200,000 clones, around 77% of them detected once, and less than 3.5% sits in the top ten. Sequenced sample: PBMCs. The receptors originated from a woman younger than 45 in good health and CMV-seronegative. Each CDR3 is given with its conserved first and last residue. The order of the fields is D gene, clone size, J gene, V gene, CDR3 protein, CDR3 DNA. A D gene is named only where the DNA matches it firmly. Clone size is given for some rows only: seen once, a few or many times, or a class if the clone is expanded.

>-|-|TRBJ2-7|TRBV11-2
CASSPSRDEQYF
TGTGCCAGCAGCCCAAGCAGGGACGAGCAGTACTTC
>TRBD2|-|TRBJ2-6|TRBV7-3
CASSLRGGSFSGANVLTF
TGTGCCAGCAGCTTAAGGGGGGGATCGTTCTCTGGGGCCAACGTCCTGACTTTC
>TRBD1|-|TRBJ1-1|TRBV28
CASSEYRGLNTEAFF
TGTGCCAGCAGTGAATACAGGGGGCTGAACACTGAAGCTTTCTTT
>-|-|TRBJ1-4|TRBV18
CASSPRIGDPSEKLFF
TGTGCCAGCTCACCCAGAATCGGGGATCCTTCTGAAAAACTGTTTTTT
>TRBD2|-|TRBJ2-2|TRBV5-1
CASSLQREVTGELFF
TGCGCCAGCAGCTTACAGCGGGAAGTCACCGGGGAGCTGTTTTTT
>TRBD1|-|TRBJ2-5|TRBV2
CASSYPGQGTETQYF
TGTGCCAGCAGTTATCCGGGACAGGGAACAGAGACCCAGTACTTC
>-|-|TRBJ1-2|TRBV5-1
CASSLTGRGYTF
TGCGCCAGCAGCTTGACAGGTCGCGGCTACACCTTC
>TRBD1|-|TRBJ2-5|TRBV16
CASSPKGDRETQYF
TGTGCCAGCAGCCCCAAAGGGGACAGGGAGACCCAGTACTTC
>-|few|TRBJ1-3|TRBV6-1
CASSESPHTGNTIYF
TGTGCCAGCAGTGAGTCCCCCCACACTGGAAACACCATATATTTT
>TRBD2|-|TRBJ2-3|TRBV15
CATSRDFLLAGGTDTQYF
TGTGCCACCAGCAGAGATTTCCTACTAGCGGGAGGAACAGATACGCAGTATTTT
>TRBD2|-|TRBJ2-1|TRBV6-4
CASSASGVYNEQFF
TGTGCCAGCAGTGCTAGCGGGGTATACAATGAGCAGTTCTTC
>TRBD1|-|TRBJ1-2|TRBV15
CATSSRQGNYGYTF
TGTGCCACCAGCTCACGACAGGGTAACTATGGCTACACCTTC
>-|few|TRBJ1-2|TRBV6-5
CASSYSEGPYYGYTF
TGTGCCAGCAGTTACTCGGAGGGGCCTTACTATGGCTACACCTTC
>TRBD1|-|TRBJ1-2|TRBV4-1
CASSLTGGKGGYTF
TGCGCCAGCAGCCTTACAGGGGGAAAGGGGGGCTACACCTTC
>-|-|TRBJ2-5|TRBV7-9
CASSLLEGETQYF
TGTGCCAGCAGCTTACTGGAGGGGGAGACCCAGTACTTC
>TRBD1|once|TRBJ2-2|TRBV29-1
CSADRGQGELFF
TGCAGCGCCGACAGGGGGCAGGGGGAGCTGTTTTTT
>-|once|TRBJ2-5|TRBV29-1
CSVEWNGGQETQYF
TGCAGCGTGGAGTGGAACGGGGGCCAAGAGACCCAGTACTTC
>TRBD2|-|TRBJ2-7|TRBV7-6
CASSLRTSGMGLGSYEQYF
TGTGCCAGCAGCCTCCGGACTAGCGGGATGGGCCTTGGGTCCTACGAGCAGTACTTC
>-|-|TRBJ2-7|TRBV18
CASSPRARDSSYGQYF
TGTGCCAGCTCACCAAGGGCGCGGGACAGCTCCTACGGGCAGTACTTC
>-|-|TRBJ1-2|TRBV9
CASAGGGPNGDYGYTF
TGTGCCAGCGCGGGGGGCGGGCCAAATGGCGACTATGGCTACACCTTC
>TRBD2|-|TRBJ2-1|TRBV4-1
CASSQRAGGGYNEQFF
TGCGCCAGCAGCCAACGAGCGGGAGGAGGCTACAATGAGCAGTTCTTC
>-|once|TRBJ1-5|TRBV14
CASSHRDQPQHF
TGTGCCAGCAGCCACAGGGATCAGCCCCAGCATTTT
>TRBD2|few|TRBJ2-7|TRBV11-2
CASSGTSGTYEQYF
TGTGCCAGCAGCGGGACTAGCGGCACCTACGAGCAGTACTTC
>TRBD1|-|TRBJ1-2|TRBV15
CATSSLTGGFGGYTF
TGTGCCACCAGCTCATTGACAGGGGGATTCGGCGGCTACACCTTC
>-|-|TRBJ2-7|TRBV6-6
CASSYLQGAEQYF
TGTGCCAGCAGTTACCTACAGGGTGCCGAGCAGTACTTC
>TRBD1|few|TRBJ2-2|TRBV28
CATKQGEIGELFF
TGTGCCACAAAACAGGGGGAGATCGGGGAGCTGTTTTTT
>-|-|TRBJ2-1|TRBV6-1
CASSPGTSYNEQFF
TGTGCCAGCAGTCCCGGGACAAGCTACAATGAGCAGTTCTTC
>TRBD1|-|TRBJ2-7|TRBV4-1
CASSQGWTGAYEQYF
TGCGCCAGCAGCCAAGGGTGGACAGGGGCCTACGAGCAGTACTTC
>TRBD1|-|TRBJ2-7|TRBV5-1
CASRTGTGVYEQYF
TGCGCCAGCAGAACCGGGACAGGGGTCTACGAGCAGTACTTC
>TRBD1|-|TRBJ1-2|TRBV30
CAWSGPFRGRDYGYTF
TGTGCCTGGAGTGGTCCCTTTAGGGGGCGCGACTATGGCTACACCTTC
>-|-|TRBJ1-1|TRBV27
CASSLVRGNTEAFF
TGTGCCAGCAGTTTGGTCAGGGGCAACACTGAAGCTTTCTTT
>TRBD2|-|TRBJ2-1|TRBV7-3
CASSSGLAGGNEQFF
TGTGCCAGCAGCTCGGGACTAGCGGGGGGTAATGAGCAGTTCTTC
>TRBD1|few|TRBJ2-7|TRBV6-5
CASSFRDRTYEQYF
TGTGCCAGCAGTTTCCGGGACAGGACCTACGAGCAGTACTTC
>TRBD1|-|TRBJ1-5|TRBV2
CASSELGQGNQPQHF
TGTGCCAGCAGTGAGTTGGGACAGGGGAATCAGCCCCAGCATTTT
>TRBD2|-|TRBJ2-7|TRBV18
CASSLGTSWFYEQYF
TGTGCCAGCTCACTTGGGACTAGTTGGTTCTACGAGCAGTACTTC
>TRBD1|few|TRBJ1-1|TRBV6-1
CASSPGTGDFEAFF
TGTGCCAGCAGCCCAGGGACAGGGGACTTTGAAGCTTTCTTT
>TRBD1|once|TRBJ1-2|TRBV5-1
CASSRMGQEGYGYTF
TGCGCCAGCAGCAGGATGGGACAGGAGGGCTATGGCTACACCTTC
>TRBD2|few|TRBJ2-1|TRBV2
CASRLAGEYNEQFF
TGTGCCAGCAGACTAGCGGGGGAATACAATGAGCAGTTCTTC
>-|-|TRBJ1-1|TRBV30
CAWSPRNTEAFF
TGTGCCTGGAGTCCCCGGAACACTGAAGCTTTCTTT
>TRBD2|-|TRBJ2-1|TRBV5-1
CASSLGLAGTHEQFF
TGCGCCAGCAGCTTGGGACTAGCGGGGACCCATGAGCAGTTCTTC
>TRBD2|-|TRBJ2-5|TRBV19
CASSIALGLAGGRQETQYF
TGTGCCAGTAGTATAGCGCTGGGACTAGCGGGGGGGCGTCAAGAGACCCAGTACTTC
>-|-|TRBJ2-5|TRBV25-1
CASSASTAYQETQYF
TGTGCCAGCAGTGCCTCGACAGCGTACCAAGAGACCCAGTACTTC
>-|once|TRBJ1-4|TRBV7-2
CASSLARGAEKLFF
TGTGCCAGCAGCTTAGCGCGGGGGGCTGAAAAACTGTTTTTT
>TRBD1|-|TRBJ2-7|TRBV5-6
CASSFYGTGYFGQYF
TGTGCCAGCAGCTTCTACGGGACAGGGTATTTCGGGCAGTACTTC
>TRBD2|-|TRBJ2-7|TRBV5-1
CASSSTSGGNEQYF
TGCGCCAGCAGCTCTACTAGCGGGGGAAACGAGCAGTACTTC
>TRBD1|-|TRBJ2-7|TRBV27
CASSLSTGHRSYEQYF
TGTGCCAGCAGTCTCTCGACAGGGCATAGATCCTACGAGCAGTACTTC
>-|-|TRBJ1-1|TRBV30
CAWSEGKKHFGIAFF
TGTGCCTGGAGTGAGGGGAAAAAGCATTTTGGTATAGCTTTCTTT
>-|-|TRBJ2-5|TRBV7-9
CSSEGVQETQYF
TGTTCCAGCGAGGGCGTCCAAGAGACCCAGTACTTC